Following are 25 T cell receptor beta chains from one sample sequenced in a study of cytomegalovirus exposure and HLA in healthy donors (dated by TCRdb to the late 2010s). The library was produced with the immunoSEQ multiplex PCR assay. For the multiplex PCR, a mixture combining 60 forward primers for TCR Vbeta segments and 13 reverse primers for TCR Jbeta segments was used. Here the immuneACCESS table is served through TCRdb, limited to in-frame sequences with V and J called. Missing clones are a known gap in these copies; in checked studies unresolved V genes cover under half, and the rest lacks a known reason. The sample's table lists a count of 75,000 to 80,000 clones. Clones ranked in the top ten supply 3.5% to 4% of the sample. Sequencing input: PBMCs. Source of these receptors: a young man in good health and CMV-seropositive.

The chain couples TRBV11-2 to TRBJ1-1; D is undetermined. CDR3 length: 13 amino acids. With 3 bases removed from V and 7 bases from J, the gap between germline ends came to 12 bases. The germline CDR1 and CDR2 sequences are SGHAT and FQNNGV. DNA for the CDR3: TGTGCCAGCAGCTTGAGGATCGATGTTGAAGCTTTCTTT. Translated: CASSLRIDVEAFF.

The rearrangement links TRBV10-3 to TRBJ2-2; 14 bases are a match to TRBD2. Unmatched junction bases numbered 5, after V lost 4 bases and J lost 7 bases. There are 16 residues in the CDR3. The germline V gene has CDR1 ENHRY and CDR2 SYGVKD. Here the CDR3 reads CAISGGLAGGGGELFF. DNA of the CDR3: TGTGCCATCAGTGGAGGACTAGCGGGAGGAGGCGGGGAGCTGTTTTTT.

J is TRBJ2-7 and V is TRBV2; D perhaps matches TRBD1 (7 bases). With 11 bases removed from V and 2 bases from J, the gap between germline ends came to 10 bases. CDR1 and CDR2 from the germline V gene are SNHLY and FYNNEI. The length of the CDR3 is 11 residues. CDR3 in DNA: TGTGCCGGAGGGGGCCCCTACGAGCAGTACTTC. As protein: CAGGGPYEQYF.

The chain carries TRBV19 and TRBJ1-6; 10 nucleotides line up with TRBD1. Germline CDR1 reads LNHDA; CDR2 reads SQIVND (reference sequence). CDR3 length: 15 residues. Trimming at V came to 7 bases and at J to 7 bases, leaving 7 bases not matched to a gene. DNA of the CDR3: TGTGCCAGTACCTTCCTGACAGGGGGCAATTCACCCCTCCACTTT. It encodes CASTFLTGGNSPLHF.

The chain links TRBV5-6 to TRBJ2-7, with D tentatively TRBD2 (5 bases). V shed 5 bases and J shed 6 bases, with 15 bases lying between them. Germline loops: CDR1 SGHDT, CDR2 YYEEEE. The CDR3 runs 13 residues. CDR3 coding DNA: TGTGCCAGCAGGGACTGGGCAACGGGCGAGCAGTACTTC. Its protein is CASRDWATGEQYF.

The chain employs TRBV14 and TRBJ2-2, with a possible D match to TRBD1 (6 bases). The CDR3 loop spans 14 amino acids. Trimming pared 5 bases from V and 3 bases from J, leaving 10 bases between. CDR1 and CDR2 (germline): SGHDN, FVKESK. Here the CDR3 reads CASSSRTDTGELFF. DNA of the CDR3: TGTGCCAGCAGCAGCCGGACAGACACCGGGGAGCTGTTTTTT.

CDR3 protein: CASSPGQDLLPLHF. The CDR3 DNA is TGTGCCAGCTCACCGGGACAGGACCTACTACCCCTCCACTTT. The chain joins TRBV18 to TRBJ1-6; 8 bases align to TRBD1. The CDR3 covers 14 residues. CDR1 and CDR2 from the germline V gene are KGHSH and LQKENI. The junction had 7 bases not matched to a gene; V was cut back by 3 bases and J by 12 bases.

CDR3: CASSGQGGDEKLFF. CDR3 in DNA: TGTGCCAGCAGTGGACAGGGCGGGGATGAAAAACTGTTTTTT. This chain connects TRBV25-1 to TRBJ1-4; 7 nucleotides line up with TRBD1. V lost 4 bases to trimming and J lost 6 bases; unmatched junction nucleotides: 5. The length of the CDR3 is 14 residues. Germline CDR1 and CDR2: MGHDK and SYGVNS.

The genes are TRBV11-2 and TRBJ1-5, with D hard to call. V was clipped by 0 bases and J by 2 bases, with 11 bases between them. Germline V gene lookup returns CDR1 SGHAT and CDR2 FQNNGV. The CDR3 extends over 16 amino acids. The CDR3 loop reads CASSLDVSRGNQPQHF. The CDR3 nucleotides are TGTGCCAGCAGCTTAGATGTGTCACGAGGCAATCAGCCCCAGCATTTT.

V and J are TRBV5-6 and TRBJ2-3, with 8 bases aligning to TRBD1. Trimming removed 4 bases from V and 1 base from J; junction bases left unmatched: 5. The germline gives CDR1 SGHDT, CDR2 YYEEEE. This CDR3 is 15 amino acids long. CDR3 loop: CASSLWTGRTDTQYF. DNA for the CDR3: TGTGCCAGCAGCCTATGGACAGGGCGCACAGATACGCAGTATTTT.

V and J are TRBV18 and TRBJ1-5; D is unclear. V was pared by 2 bases and J by 0 bases, with 14 bases between. This CDR3 contains 17 residues. Germline CDR1 reads KGHSH; CDR2 reads LQKENI. The CDR3 spells CASSPVSGFHSNQPQHF. The CDR3, as DNA: TGTGCCAGCTCACCAGTATCGGGGTTCCATAGCAATCAGCCCCAGCATTTT.

The chain has TRBV30 and TRBJ1-2; D perhaps matches TRBD1 (6 bases). V was clipped by 0 bases and J by 6 bases, with 17 bases between them. The CDR3 is made up of 15 amino acids. The germline CDR1 and CDR2 sequences are GTSNPN and SVGIG (reference sequence). The CDR3 DNA sequence: TGTGCCTGGAGTGTACTAACTGGGGGGGCGCATGGCTACACCTTC. This encodes CAWSVLTGGAHGYTF.

The V call is TRBV19, the J call TRBJ2-5; weak D call: TRBD1 (6 bases). Germline-derived CDR1 and CDR2 are LNHDA and SQIVND (reference sequence). The CDR3 loop spans 14 amino acids. The germline V and J ends were trimmed by 4 bases and 4 bases, with 13 bases remaining between them. The CDR3 region has the DNA TGTGCCAGTAGTAGTTCGGCCAGGGGAGAGACCCAGTACTTC. It codes for CASSSSARGETQYF.

This sequence joins TRBV19 and TRBJ2-1, with TRBD2 matching over 12 bases. V was pared by 0 bases and J by 7 bases, with 19 bases of the junction left unmatched. Looked up from germline, CDR1 is LNHDA and CDR2 is SQIVND (reference sequence). This CDR3 has 21 amino acids. CDR3 loop: CASSIDHGKVASGRALNEQFF. The DNA for the CDR3 is TGTGCCAGTAGTATAGATCACGGGAAGGTCGCTAGCGGGAGGGCCCTGAATGAGCAGTTCTTC.

This chain links TRBV13 with TRBJ2-3; the match to TRBD2 covers 8 bases. There are 16 residues in the CDR3. The ends lost 4 bases at V and 0 bases at J; junction bases unmatched: 6. Germline V gene data show CDR1 as PRHDT and CDR2 as FYEKMQ (reference sequence). CDR3 bases: TGTGCCAGCAGCTCCCCCGGGGGGGAAAGCACAGATACGCAGTATTTT. As protein: CASSSPGGESTDTQYF.

This chain joins TRBV5-5 and TRBJ2-5; D remains ambiguous. The germline V and J ends were trimmed by 4 bases and 2 bases, with 9 bases remaining between them. The germline CDR1 and CDR2 sequences are SGHKS and YYEKEE (reference sequence). This CDR3 is 13 amino acids long. CDR3 nucleotides: TGTGCCAGCAGCACCGGAGCACAAGAGACCCAGTACTTC. It is translated as CASSTGAQETQYF. Filled out from reference TRBV5-5 and TRBJ2-5, the complete variable domain reads DAGVTQSPTHLIKTRGQQVTLRCSPISGHKSVSWYQQVLGQGPQFIFQYYEKEERGRGNFPDRFSARQFPNYSSELNVNALLLGDSALYLCASSTGAQETQYFGPGTRLLVL.

The rearrangement uses TRBV7-6 and TRBJ1-3; no firm D call. The ends were cut back, 2 bases at V and 3 bases at J, with 14 bases in the middle. Per germline, CDR1 SGHVS and CDR2 FNYEAQ. The CDR3 covers 16 residues. This CDR3 is CASSLKAGSLGNTIYF. The CDR3 nucleotides read TGTGCCAGCAGCTTAAAGGCAGGAAGCCTTGGAAACACCATATATTTT.

CDR3: CAKETGEPNTEAFF. The CDR3 nucleotides read TGTGCCAAAGAGACGGGGGAGCCGAACACTGAAGCTTTCTTT. The genes are TRBV27 and TRBJ1-1; D may be TRBD1 (5 bases). The V gene lost 10 bases and the J gene lost 1 base, with 16 bases spanning the gap. CDR3 length equals 14 residues. From germline, CDR1 is MNHEY and CDR2 SMNVEV (reference sequence).

V usage is TRBV27 and J usage is TRBJ2-7, with 12 bases identical to TRBD1. Per the germline V gene, CDR1 is MNHEY and CDR2 is SMNVEV (reference sequence). J was trimmed by 5 bases and V by 4 bases; bases with no gene match: 3. This CDR3 spans 14 amino acids. CDR3 nucleotides: TGTGCCAGCAGTTGGGGACAGGGGGCTAACGAGCAGTACTTC. Its protein is CASSWGQGANEQYF.

The V and J genes are TRBV2 and TRBJ2-2, with 10 bases aligning to TRBD2. Germline CDR1 is SNHLY and CDR2 is FYNNEI. V was pared by 4 bases and J by 5 bases, with 1 base of the junction left unmatched. The CDR3 is made up of 14 amino acids. The CDR3, as DNA: TGTGCCAGCAGTGTGGGACTAGCGACCGGGGAGCTGTTTTTT. It translates to CASSVGLATGELFF.

The chain combines TRBV11-2 with TRBJ1-5; D uncertain. This CDR3 has 14 residues. Between the trimmed V and J ends, which lost 5 bases and 2 bases, there was a span of 10 bases. The germline gives CDR1 SGHAT, CDR2 FQNNGV. In DNA form, the CDR3 reads TGTGCCAGCAGCCTGAGGGCCGGCAATCAGCCCCAGCATTTT. Protein: CASSLRAGNQPQHF.

J is TRBJ2-1 and V is TRBV2, with 10 bases lining up with TRBD1. The V gene end was trimmed by 3 bases and the J gene end by 8 bases; junction bases not matched to a gene: 7. Germline CDR1 reads SNHLY; CDR2 reads FYNNEI. The CDR3 totals 15 residues. The CDR3 spells CASSEPRTGGYEQFF. The CDR3 DNA is TGTGCCAGCAGTGAGCCTAGGACAGGGGGGTATGAGCAGTTCTTC.

The J gene is TRBJ2-6, the V gene TRBV19; a possible D gene is TRBD1 (5 bases). The ends were cut back, 3 bases at V and 3 bases at J, with 12 bases in the middle. The CDR3 runs to 16 residues. Germline V gene lookup returns CDR1 LNHDA and CDR2 SQIVND (reference sequence). The CDR3 loop reads CASSIDSSGGANVLTF. The CDR3 nucleotides read TGTGCCAGTAGTATCGACAGTTCCGGTGGGGCCAACGTCCTGACTTTC.

The rearrangement links TRBV6-6 to TRBJ2-7; 11 nucleotides align to TRBD2. This CDR3 spans 15 amino acids. The germline CDR1 and CDR2 sequences are MNHNY and SVGAGI (reference sequence). J gave up 5 bases and V 6 bases, and 9 bases lay outside the gene matches. The CDR3 spells CASRTPTSGVHEQYF. In DNA form, the CDR3 reads TGTGCCAGCAGAACCCCGACTAGCGGGGTCCACGAGCAGTACTTC.

This chain connects TRBV9 to TRBJ2-1; TRBD2 aligns across 8 bases. The junction had 10 bases not matched to a gene; V was cut back by 3 bases and J by 8 bases. Looked up from germline, CDR1 is SGDLS and CDR2 is YYNGEE. There are 15 residues in the CDR3. CDR3: CASSEASGSWDEQFF. The CDR3 DNA is TGTGCCAGCAGCGAGGCTAGCGGGTCCTGGGATGAGCAGTTCTTC.